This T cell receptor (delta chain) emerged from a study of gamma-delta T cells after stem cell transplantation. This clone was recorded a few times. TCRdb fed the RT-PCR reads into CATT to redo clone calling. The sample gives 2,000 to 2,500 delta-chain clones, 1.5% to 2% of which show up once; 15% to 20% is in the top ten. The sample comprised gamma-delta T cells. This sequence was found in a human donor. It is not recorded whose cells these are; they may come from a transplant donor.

The CDR3 nucleotides are TGTGCTCTTGGGGAACCCCCCCCCCTACTTTCGAACTGGGGGATGCCACCGGTCCGGGACACCCGACAGATGTTTTTC. It is translated as CALGEPPPLLSNWGMPPVRDTRQMFF. The V gene is TRDV1, the J gene TRDJ3; 10 bases match TRDD3. V was clipped by 1 base and J by 5 bases; unmatched bases: 29. The CDR3 runs 26 residues. Germline V gene sequence: CDR1 TSWWSYY, CDR2 QGS.